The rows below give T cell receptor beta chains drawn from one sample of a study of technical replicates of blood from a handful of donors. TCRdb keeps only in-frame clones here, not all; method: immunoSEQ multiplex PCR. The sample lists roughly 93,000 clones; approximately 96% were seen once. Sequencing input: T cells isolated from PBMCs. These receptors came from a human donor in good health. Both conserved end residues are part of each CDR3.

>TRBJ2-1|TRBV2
CASSGRLAGGQDEQFF
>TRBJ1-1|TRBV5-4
CASSQGGQMTEAFF
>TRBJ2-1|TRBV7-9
CASSPYREGNEQFF
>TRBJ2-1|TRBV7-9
CASSLFASGGINEQFF
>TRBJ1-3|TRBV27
CASSPYSSGNTIYF
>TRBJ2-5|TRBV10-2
CASGPQGGETQYF
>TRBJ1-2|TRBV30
CAWNQGAGHTF
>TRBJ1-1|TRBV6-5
CASSYSGGPEAFF
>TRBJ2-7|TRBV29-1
CSVARGLSYEQYF
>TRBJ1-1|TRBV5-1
CASSLQGDTEAFF
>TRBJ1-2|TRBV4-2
CASSPDRLSNYGYTF
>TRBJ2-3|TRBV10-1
CASSGTSGGSDTQYF
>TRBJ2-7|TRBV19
CASSYGTGLPYEQYF
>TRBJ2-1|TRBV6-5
CASSYDGTSSDNEQFF
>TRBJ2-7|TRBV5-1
CASSSLSGSYEQYF
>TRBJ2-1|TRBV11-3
CASSHLWDRGNEQFF
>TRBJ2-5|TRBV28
CASSLYGTQETQYF
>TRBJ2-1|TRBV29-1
CSVRGQDYNEQFF
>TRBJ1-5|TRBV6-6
CASTSTPYRGDQPQHF
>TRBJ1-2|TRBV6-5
CASSLMRDRVGYTF
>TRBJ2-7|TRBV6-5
CASSYGAASETYEQYF
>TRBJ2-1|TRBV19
CASSIMSGTSSYNEQFF
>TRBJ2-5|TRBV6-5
CASRTRGKETQYF
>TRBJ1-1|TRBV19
CASSPTGYAEAFF
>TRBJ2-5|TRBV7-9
CASSQIQGGPETQYF
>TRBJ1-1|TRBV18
CASSRGTMNTEAFF
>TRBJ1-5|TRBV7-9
CASSFIGQPQHF
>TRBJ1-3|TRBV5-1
CASSLDRLGDSGNTIYF
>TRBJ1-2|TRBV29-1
CSAYTVSNYGYTF
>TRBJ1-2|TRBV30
CASQGAPGNGYTF